What follows is one TCR beta chain and its context. Its antigen is not known. This sample was included in a study of cytomegalovirus exposure and HLA in healthy donors. Overall study findings and caveats: Sequencing depth across donors, presence/absence analyses assumed, was roughly uniform.

Amplification used 60 Vbeta primers and 13 Jbeta primers. The protocol was immunoSEQ multiplex PCR, while the TCRdb copy is restricted to in-frame clones and leaves out a portion. Seen here are approximately 100,000 clones, 75% observed once, and the top ten hold 2.5% to 3.5%. This receptor was identified in a male donor in good health and CMV-seropositive. The source material was PBMCs.

The CDR3 sequence: CASSETGQGSYGYTF. Here the CDR3 DNA reads TGTGCCAGCAGCGAAACGGGACAGGGGTCCTATGGCTACACCTTC. The rearrangement uses TRBV7-9 and TRBJ1-2; 10 bases align to TRBD1. V was pared by 5 bases and J by 4 bases, with 7 bases of the junction left unmatched. This CDR3 has 15 amino acids. Germline lookup yields CDR1 SEHNR and CDR2 FQNEAQ (reference sequence). Full variable domain (rest looked up from reference TRBV7-9 and TRBJ1-2): DTGVSQNPRHKITKRGQNVTFRCDPISEHNRLYWYRQTLGQGPEFLTYFQNEAQLEKSRLLSDRFSAERPKGSFSTLEIQRTEQGDSAMYLCASSETGQGSYGYTFGSGTRLTVV.